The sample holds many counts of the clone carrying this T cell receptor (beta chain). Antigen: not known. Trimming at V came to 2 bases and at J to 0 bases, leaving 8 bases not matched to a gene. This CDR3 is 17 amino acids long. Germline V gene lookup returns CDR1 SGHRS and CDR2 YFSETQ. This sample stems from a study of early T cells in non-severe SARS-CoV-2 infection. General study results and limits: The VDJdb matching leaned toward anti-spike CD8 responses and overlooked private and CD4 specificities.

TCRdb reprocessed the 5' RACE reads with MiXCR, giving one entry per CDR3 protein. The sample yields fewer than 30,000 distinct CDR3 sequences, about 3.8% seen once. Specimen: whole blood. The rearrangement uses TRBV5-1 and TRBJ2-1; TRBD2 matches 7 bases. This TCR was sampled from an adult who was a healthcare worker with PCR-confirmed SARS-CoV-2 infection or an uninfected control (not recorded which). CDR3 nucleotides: TGCGCCAGCAGCTTAGGCATCGGGGGGAGCTCCTACAATGAGCAGTTCTTC. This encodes CASSLGIGGSSYNEQFF.